This entry concerns a single TCR beta chain. The data were obtained in a study of long-term antiretroviral therapy in people with HIV. Every HIV-positive participant received treatment in the United States. Germline V gene sequence: CDR1 MNHEY, CDR2 SMNVEV (reference sequence). Between the trimmed V and J ends, which lost 3 bases and 6 bases, there was a span of 15 bases. The CDR3 runs to 15 residues. Researchers ran immunoSEQ v3.0 at survey level. The protocol was immunoSEQ multiplex PCR, while the TCRdb copy is restricted to in-frame clones and leaves out a portion. Counted here are about 18,000 clones, approximately 80% occurring once; the ten biggest clones make up more than 15%.

Source: unsorted PBMCs, taken 0.6 years after starting antiretroviral therapy. The chain uses TRBV27 and TRBJ2-1, with D perhaps being TRBD1 or TRBD2 (6 bases each). The receptor comes from a woman younger than 30 with HIV. The CDR3 region has the DNA TGTGCCAGCAGTTTGGGGGCCGGGGACTCCAATGAGCAGTTCTTC. Translation gives CASSLGAGDSNEQFF.